This T cell receptor beta chain is from a study of T cells after yellow fever vaccination. From the 5' RACE reads, TCRdb called clonotypes with MiXCR, one entry per CDR3 protein. Here the sample spans 110,000 to 150,000 distinct CDR3 sequences, around 6.3% being singletons. The V segment lost 4 bases and the J segment 1 base; nucleotides outside the gene matches: 5. The CDR3 loop spans 16 amino acids. Germline V CDR1 and CDR2: LNHDA, SQIVND (reference sequence). This TCR came from a young man who received the YFV17D yellow fever vaccine. The source material was CD4+ T cells sorted from PBMCs, sampled 10 days after the yellow fever booster vaccination. The rearrangement joins TRBV19 to TRBJ1-4, with 8 bases identical to TRBD1. The CDR3 DNA sequence: TGTGCCAGTAGTACCCTCGGACAGGGAACTAATGAAAAACTGTTTTTT. Its protein product is CASSTLGQGTNEKLFF.